This TCR beta chain was sequenced during a study of cytomegalovirus exposure and HLA in healthy donors (dated by TCRdb to 2016 to 2017). At the level of the whole study: According to an earlier analysis of several hundred of the donors, roughly 180 million T cells yielded over 100 million unique TCR beta sequences and less than 300 Gb of sequence data. An early release that covered about 600 HLA-typed donors contained approximately 300 gigabases of sequencing data and tens of millions of unique TCR sequences. The genetic ancestry cluster associated with self-reported Caucasian donors included 80% to 90% of the roughly 410 genotyped donors. The study was designed to test whether signatures of past pathogen exposure could be identified by cataloging public T cell receptors. The T cell repertoires of roughly 660 subjects were profiled by immunosequencing and related to cytomegalovirus serostatus. Along with the approximately 650-subject first cohort, a separate validation cohort of 120 different subjects was used. To predict cytomegalovirus infection status, the study brought together high-throughput TCR immunosequencing, statistical association of individual TCRs with disease status, and machine learning. To study patterns of TCR occurrence, a later analysis re-analyzed previously published TCR beta repertoires from around 670 donors and added high-resolution HLA genotyping. Rather than drawing on any new phenotypic data, the later analysis identified candidate immune exposures from TCR beta sequences and the way those sequences occurred across donors. An earlier analysis of about 600 of the donors used high-throughput TCR beta sequencing to judge whether each TCR beta V gene segment behaved as functional or pseudogenic. Donor age, sex, ethnicity and CMV serostatus were compiled alongside the repertoire data. Genome-wide SNP genotypes for about 65% of the roughly 670 donors were used in a later genetic analysis, which treated that subset as a discovery cohort. All discovery cohort repertoires had been generated on a single sequencing platform. HLA typing included class I and class II loci at four-digit resolution. The number of donors typed differed by locus, with 629-630 for A, B, C, DRB1 and DQB1, roughly 520 for DQA1, over 600 for DPA1, and some 440 for DPB1. Five DR-DQ haplotypes were handled as single units for association and clustering, since linkage in the cohort was strong. Among around 400 genotyped donors of the cohort, an average of about 240,000 unique TCR beta nucleotide sequences were sequenced per donor, 15% to 20% of them non-productive.

A note on this clone: What this receptor recognizes is not known. The record has no base qualities; no much larger clone is one base away.

Broader findings and caveats from the paper: This cohort had only TCR beta chains sequenced, and the lack of alpha or paired-chain data limited which features could be detected. Strong co-occurrence of HLA alleles, especially DR and DQ, made assigning TCR associations to individual alleles difficult. In a later genetic analysis, fewer N-insertions in productive TCRs were reported among donors in an Asian-associated ancestry cluster than the roughly 710-donor mean. A later analysis found that HLA-associated TCR beta chains were more clonally expanded and had lower generation probabilities than equally common non-associated chains. CMV serostatus was the only immune exposure information available for the cohort. The 87-base-pair reads could not distinguish some IMGT-functional V segments, including TRBV6-2 and TRBV6-3, so those segments were excluded. In a later genetic analysis, a missense DCLRE1C variant was associated with V-gene and J-gene trimming of TCR beta chains, and the association was replicated in an independent cohort. The classifier was reported to diagnose cytomegalovirus status with high specificity and sensitivity in both the original cohort and the validation cohort. In the study, about 150 TCR beta chains were listed as associated with cytomegalovirus. Presence/absence analyses assumed roughly uniform sequencing depth across donors, an assumption that may not hold. Because counts were too low, more than 15 rarely observed V segments, including chromosome 9 orphons, were left out of the earlier analysis of 500 to 750 of the donors. Most CMV-associated TCR beta chains appeared to be HLA-restricted in a later analysis, and the HLA associations seemed to be driven largely by CMV exposure. According to the authors, the approach could potentially be generalized to other disease states and immunological phenotypes. A further reported finding was that TCR beta sequences accurately predicted the HLA-A and HLA-B alleles for most subjects in the first cohort. Most TCR sequences were observed very rarely across donors, whereas some public TCRs were present in many individuals. Broadly in line with IMGT annotations, most TCR beta V segments showed up in productive rearrangements about 87% or about 30% of the time in an earlier analysis of approximately 600 of the donors. In vitro tests confirmed that a few of the cytomegalovirus-associated TCR beta chains recognize cytomegalovirus antigens. Correlated functional status among segregating V segments might be attributable to linkage disequilibrium, but an unknown experimental factor could not be ruled out. The sequencing pipeline was judged likely to have produced a cluster of highly shared sequence variants as a technical artifact. At a false discovery rate of 0.05, a later analysis linked fewer than 20,000 TCR beta sequences to specific HLA alleles. According to a later analysis, TCR association rates differed among HLA loci, with DRB1 alleles showing the most associated TCRs and HLA-C alleles showing the fewest. Because HLA typing was unavailable for some donors at each locus, only the typed subset was used in association tests. According to a later analysis, parvovirus B19, influenza, CMV and Epstein-Barr virus appeared linked to several top co-occurrence clusters.

Trimming removed 7 bases from V and 6 bases from J, leaving 18 bases between the germline ends. The germline V gene (reference sequence) yields LNHDA for CDR1 and SQIVND for CDR2. The CDR3 runs 15 amino acids, cysteine and phenylalanine included. Only the CDR3 DNA stays, 45 bases, in frame from base 1. The cohort was made up of approximately 670 healthy bone marrow donors. At the time of sampling, all cohort members were nominally healthy, though unrecorded immune exposures were likely present. The donor was CMV seronegative and was included in the group of hundreds of seronegative cohort members. Every donor gave a peripheral blood sample, and the peripheral blood mononuclear cells from that sample were used for TCR beta sequencing. The Qiagen DNeasy Blood Extraction Kit was used to extract genomic DNA from the blood cell samples. Library preparation was by the immunoSEQ multiplex PCR assay. For the multiplex PCR, a mixture combining 60 forward primers for TCR Vbeta segments and 13 reverse primers for TCR Jbeta segments was used. A multiplex PCR assay on genomic DNA amplified the CDR3 region of rearranged TCR beta genes. The amplified TCR beta libraries were sequenced on the Illumina HiSeq System as 87-base-pair reads. The authors' analysis ran thus. A later analysis counted about 76 million unique TCR beta chains across the 650 to 700 repertoires, and approximately 11 million of these chains were shared by at least two donors. To remove PCR and sequencing errors, raw reads were error-corrected and collapsed into unique sequences using a nearest-neighbor algorithm that merged closely related sequences. V, D and J gene segments were assigned by aligning CDR3 sequences to IMGT reference sequences. For a sequence to be retained, a match of at least six nucleotides to both a V gene segment and a J gene segment was required. A rearrangement was called productive if the CDR3 had no stop codons and remained in frame with V and J, and every other rearrangement was called non-productive. CDR3 was defined by IMGT convention, running from the second conserved V-encoded cysteine to the conserved J-encoded phenylalanine. Sequences without an unambiguous match to a single V gene segment were excluded from the earlier analysis of over 500 of the donors. In an earlier analysis of almost 600 of the donors, a V segment was called functional when productive rearrangements were above 56.7%, and segregating when the standard deviation between donors exceeded 5%. A statistical classification framework was built to diagnose cytomegalovirus status from the catalog of TCR beta chain sequences. In a later analysis, TCR nucleotide sequences were compared against IMGT/GENE-DB human TR gene sequences so that V and J genes could be assigned. The TCRdist pipeline was used in a later analysis to assign CDR3 sequences and most-parsimonious VDJ recombination scenarios. A later analysis defined each TCR beta chain by its CDR3 amino acid sequence plus V-gene family, and excluded reads lacking a unique V-gene family. A later analysis removed 592 highly shared, low-generation-probability nucleotide sequences to deal with suspected cross-contamination and a sequencing artifact. In a later analysis, a clonal expansion index for each public chain was calculated from normalized within-repertoire ranks of inferred template counts. Generation probabilities in a later analysis came from a VDJ recombination model fitted to out-of-frame rearrangements, and those results were checked against IGoR. Hypergeometric tests were used in a later analysis to score TCR-TCR, TCR-HLA and TCR-CMV co-occurrence, with a repertoire-size bias correction applied to the TCR pairs. To estimate false discovery rates, a later analysis permuted the HLA or CMV assignments 20 times. In a later analysis, co-occurring TCRs were grouped with DBSCAN, and TCRdist sequence similarity was added when clustering was performed within HLA-allele-positive subsets. Repertoires with fewer than 30,000 or more than 120,000 public chains, plus five repertoires with anomalous nucleotide sharing, were excluded from co-occurrence clustering. Drawn from immuneACCESS, this table holds only the in-frame rearrangements with V and J called that TCRdb kept. Clones are partly lost; checked studies trace under half to an unresolved V gene and leave the rest unexplained. From that table come the V and J calls and clone size; the DNA was used to work out D and trimming. Present in this sample are 150,000 to 200,000 clones, roughly four fifths of which were seen just once. The biggest ten clones account for around 1.5% of the sample.

The clonotype was recovered from a man aged 18 to 29 in good health and CMV-seronegative. The chain links TRBV19 with TRBJ2-2, and the D gene may be TRBD2, 6 bases matching. The material sequenced was PBMCs. The CDR3 protein: CASTLSGRGSGELFF. The DNA is as follows: TGTGCCAGTACTTTATCCGGACGGGGGTCCGGGGAGCTGTTTTTT.